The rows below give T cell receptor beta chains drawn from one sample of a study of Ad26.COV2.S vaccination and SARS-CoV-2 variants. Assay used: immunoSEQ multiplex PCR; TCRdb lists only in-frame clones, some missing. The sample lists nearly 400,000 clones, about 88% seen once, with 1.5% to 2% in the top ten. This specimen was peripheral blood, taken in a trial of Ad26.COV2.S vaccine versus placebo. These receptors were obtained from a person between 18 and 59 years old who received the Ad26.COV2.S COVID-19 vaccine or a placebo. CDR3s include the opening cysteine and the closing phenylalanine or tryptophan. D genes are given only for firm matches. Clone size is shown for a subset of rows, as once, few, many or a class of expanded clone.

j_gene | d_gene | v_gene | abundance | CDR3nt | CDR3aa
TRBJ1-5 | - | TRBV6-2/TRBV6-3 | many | TGTGCCAGCAGTTCCACTTTTGGGGAAGTCTCCCAGCCCCAGCATTTT | CASSSTFGEVSQPQHF
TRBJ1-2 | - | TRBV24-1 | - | TGTGCCACCAGTCCGGGATCAGGGTCGTATGGCTACACCTTC | CATSPGSGSYGYTF
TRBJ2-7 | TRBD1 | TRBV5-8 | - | TGTGCCAGCAGCTTGGCCCGTCGTCAGGGGGCCCACGAGCAGTACTTC | CASSLARRQGAHEQYF
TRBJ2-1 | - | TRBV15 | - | TGTGCCACCAGCGGACAGACTAGCCGAACCGTGAATGAGCAGTTCTTC | CATSGQTSRTVNEQFF
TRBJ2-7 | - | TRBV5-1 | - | TGCGCCAGCAGCGGAACCTACGAGCAGTACTTC | CASSGTYEQYF
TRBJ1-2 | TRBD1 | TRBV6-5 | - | TGTGCCAGCGAACAGGGGGTATCCGGCTACACCTTC | CASEQGVSGYTF
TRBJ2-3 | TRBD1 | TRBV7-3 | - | TGTGCCAGCAGCCTAGACAGGGGCGTCGGCACAGATACGCAGTATTTT | CASSLDRGVGTDTQYF
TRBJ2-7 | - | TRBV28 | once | TGTGCCAGCGGAGACTCTAACTACGAGCAGTACTTC | CASGDSNYEQYF
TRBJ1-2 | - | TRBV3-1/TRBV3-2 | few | TGTGCCAGCAGCCAAAAACCTGGCAGGGCTAACTATGGCTACACCTTC | CASSQKPGRANYGYTF
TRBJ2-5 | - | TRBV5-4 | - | TGTGCCAGCAGCCGGAAGACCCAAGAGACCCAGTACTTC | CASSRKTQETQYF
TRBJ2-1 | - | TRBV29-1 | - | TGCAGCGCACATAGCCCGAGCTCCTACAATGAGCAGTTCTTC | CSAHSPSSYNEQFF
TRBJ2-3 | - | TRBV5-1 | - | TGCGCCAGCAGCTTGGGTACAGGCCGGAACGGGATCCCAGATACGCAGTATTTT | CASSLGTGRNGIPDTQYF
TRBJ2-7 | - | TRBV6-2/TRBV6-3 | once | TGTGCCAGCAGTTACTCTGCCGGGTCCGAGCAGTACTTC | CASSYSAGSEQYF
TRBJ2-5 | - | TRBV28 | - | TGTGCCAGCAGTTTCCTCACCATGGGGGAGACCCAGTACTTC | CASSFLTMGETQYF
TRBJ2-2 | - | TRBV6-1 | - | TGTGCCAGCAGTGAAAGGGCCGGGTTCGCCGGGGAGCTGTTTTTT | CASSERAGFAGELFF
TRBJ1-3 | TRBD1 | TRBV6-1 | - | TGTGCCAGCAGTGAAAAAGACAGGGTCTCTGGAAACACCATATATTTT | CASSEKDRVSGNTIYF
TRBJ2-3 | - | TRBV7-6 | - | TGTGCCAGCAGCTCAAATACAATCGGACAGTTGCTCGATACGCAGTATTTT | CASSSNTIGQLLDTQYF
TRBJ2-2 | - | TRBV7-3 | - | TGTGCCAGCAGCCCGTTAGCGGTGAACACCGGGGAGCTGTTTTTT | CASSPLAVNTGELFF
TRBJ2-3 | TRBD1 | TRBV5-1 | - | TGCGCCAGCAGCCCGGACAGGGCTGCGCAGTATTTT | CASSPDRAAQYF
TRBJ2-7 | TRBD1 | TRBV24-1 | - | TGTGCCACCAGCGACCCGGGACAGGGGGCTCACGAGCAGTACTTC | CATSDPGQGAHEQYF
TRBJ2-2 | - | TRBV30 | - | TGTGCCGCTACCCCACTAGGAGACGTTACCGGGGAGCTGTTTTTT | CAATPLGDVTGELFF
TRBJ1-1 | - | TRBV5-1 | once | TGCGCCAGCAGCTTGACAGGCACTGAAGCTTTCTTT | CASSLTGTEAFF
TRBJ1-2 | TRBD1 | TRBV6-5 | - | TGTGCCAGCAGGCTTGGGAGGGGGCGCGGCTACACCTTC | CASRLGRGRGYTF
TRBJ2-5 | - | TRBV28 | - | TGTGCCAGCAGCCCACCCGGGACACCTCAAGAGACCCAGTACTTC | CASSPPGTPQETQYF
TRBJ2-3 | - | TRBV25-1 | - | TGTGCCAGCAGTGAATATATGGCAGATACGCAGTATTTT | CASSEYMADTQYF
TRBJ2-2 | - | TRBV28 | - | TGTGCCAGCAGTTTTTTCCTGGGGACCGGGGAGCTGTTTTTT | CASSFFLGTGELFF
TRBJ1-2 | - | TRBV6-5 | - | TGTGCCAGCAGTTGGGGCAGAGACTATGGCTACACCTTC | CASSWGRDYGYTF
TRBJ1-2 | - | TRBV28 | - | TGTGCCAGCAGTTCTCAGGGTGTCTATGGCTACACCTTC | CASSSQGVYGYTF
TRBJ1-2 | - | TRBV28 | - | TGTGCCAGCCAACGCGGGGACTATGGCTACACCTTC | CASQRGDYGYTF
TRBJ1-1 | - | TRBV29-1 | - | TGCAGCGGCTCTAGGGATGCGTACACTGAAGCTTTCTTT | CSGSRDAYTEAFF
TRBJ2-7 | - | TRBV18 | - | TGTGCCAGCTCACCAGATTCGAGGACCTCTCGCTCCTACGAGCAGTACTTC | CASSPDSRTSRSYEQYF
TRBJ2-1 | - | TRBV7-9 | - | TGTGCCAGCAGCTTAATCGGGAGTAGCAATGAGCAGTTCTTC | CASSLIGSSNEQFF
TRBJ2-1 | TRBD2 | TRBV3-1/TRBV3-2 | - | TGTGCCAGCGGCCTAGCGGGAGGGTCTGGCGCCTACAATGAGCAGTTCTTC | CASGLAGGSGAYNEQFF
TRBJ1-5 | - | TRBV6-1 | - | TGTGCCAGCAGTGAATTACGGAGCAATCAGCCCCAGCATTTT | CASSELRSNQPQHF
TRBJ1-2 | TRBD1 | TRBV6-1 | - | TGTGCCAGCAGTGACCGGACAGGGGGCAGGATCAGCTATGGCTACACCTTC | CASSDRTGGRISYGYTF
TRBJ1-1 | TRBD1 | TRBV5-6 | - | TGTGCCAGCAGCTCCGACAGGGGTGGCCGTGAAGCTTTCTTT | CASSSDRGGREAFF
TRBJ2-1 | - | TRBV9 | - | TGTGCCAGCAGCGTAGACCAGGGCCGTTCGGACAATGAGCAGTTCTTC | CASSVDQGRSDNEQFF
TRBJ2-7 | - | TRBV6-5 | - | TGTGCCAGCAGTTACTCTAGGGTTACTCGCGAGCAGTACTTC | CASSYSRVTREQYF
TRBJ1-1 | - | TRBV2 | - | TGTGCCAGCAGGCCGCCAGACATGAACACTGAAGCTTTCTTT | CASRPPDMNTEAFF
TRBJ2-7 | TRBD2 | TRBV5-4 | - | TGTGCCAGCAGCTTGGCGGTAGCGGGAGGGTTCTCCTACGAGCAGTACTTC | CASSLAVAGGFSYEQYF
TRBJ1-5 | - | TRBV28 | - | TGTGCCAGCACTGACATTCTAGCAAATCAGCCCCAGCATTTT | CASTDILANQPQHF
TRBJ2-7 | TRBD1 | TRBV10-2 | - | TGCGCCAGCACCGACAGGGGTCTTAATCACGAGCAGTACTTC | CASTDRGLNHEQYF